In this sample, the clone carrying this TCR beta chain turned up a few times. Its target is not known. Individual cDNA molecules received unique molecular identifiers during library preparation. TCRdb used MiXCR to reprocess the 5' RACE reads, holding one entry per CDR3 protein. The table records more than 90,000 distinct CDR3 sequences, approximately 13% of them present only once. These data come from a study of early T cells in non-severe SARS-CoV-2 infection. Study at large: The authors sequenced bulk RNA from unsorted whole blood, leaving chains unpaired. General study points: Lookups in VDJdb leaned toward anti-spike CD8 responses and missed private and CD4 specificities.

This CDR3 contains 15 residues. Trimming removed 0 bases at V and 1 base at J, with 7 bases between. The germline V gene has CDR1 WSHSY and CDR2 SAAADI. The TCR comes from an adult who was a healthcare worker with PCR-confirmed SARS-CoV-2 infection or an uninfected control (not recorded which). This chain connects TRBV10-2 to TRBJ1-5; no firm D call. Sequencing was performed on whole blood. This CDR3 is CASSESKQSNQPQHF. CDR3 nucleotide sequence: TGCGCCAGCAGTGAGTCGAAACAGAGCAATCAGCCCCAGCATTTT.